A selection of T cell receptor beta chains follows, all from one sample in a study of shared clonotypes between healthy human individuals. Measured with immunoSEQ multiplex PCR; TCRdb has only the in-frame clones, and not every one. The sample lists about 2.1 million clones, more than 85% occurring once. Sample: naive CD8+ T cells from PBMCs. The receptors were gathered from a man between 18 and 35 years old in good health. Some clones in this sample may be carry-over from other donors' samples. CDR3s include the opening cysteine and the closing phenylalanine or tryptophan. The order of the fields is CDR3 DNA, CDR3 protein, V gene, J gene, clone size, D gene. The D gene is left open where the match is weak. Size tells how often a clone was seen (once, few, many) or the class of an expanded clone, and some rows leave it out.

DNA: TGTGCCAGCAGCTCTTCGCAAGAGACCCAGTACTTC
CDR3: CASSSSQETQYF
V: TRBV7-9
J: TRBJ2-5
size: once
D: NA

DNA: TGTGCCACCAGCTCGGGACAGGGTCTATATACCGGGGAGCTGTTTTTT
CDR3: CATSSGQGLYTGELFF
V: TRBV15
J: TRBJ2-2
size: NA
D: TRBD1

DNA: TGTGCCATAGGCAACCGCCAGGGGGGAACCGTGAACACTGAAGCTTTCTTT
CDR3: CAIGNRQGGTVNTEAFF
V: TRBV10-3
J: TRBJ1-1
size: NA
D: TRBD1

DNA: TGCAGCGTCTATGGGTTTCCTGGCACAGATACGCAGTATTTT
CDR3: CSVYGFPGTDTQYF
V: TRBV29-1
J: TRBJ2-3
size: NA
D: NA

DNA: TGCGCCAGCAGCCTGACAGGGGCCAACTATGGCTACACCTTC
CDR3: CASSLTGANYGYTF
V: TRBV5-1
J: TRBJ1-2
size: once
D: TRBD1

DNA: TGTGCCAGCAGTGAAGTGGGGACAGGGGGACACACTGAAGCTTTCTTT
CDR3: CASSEVGTGGHTEAFF
V: TRBV6-1
J: TRBJ1-1
size: NA
D: TRBD1

DNA: TGTGCCAGCAGCGGAGGAGACAGGGTTGGCAATCAGCCCCAGCATTTT
CDR3: CASSGGDRVGNQPQHF
V: TRBV9
J: TRBJ1-5
size: NA
D: TRBD1

DNA: TGTGCCAGCAGCTCATGGACCTTGGACAGTAATGAAAAACTGTTTTTT
CDR3: CASSSWTLDSNEKLFF
V: TRBV5-6
J: TRBJ1-4
size: NA
D: NA

DNA: TGTGCCAGCAGTTTACCCGACGGGGGGGCCTACGAGCAGTACTTC
CDR3: CASSLPDGGAYEQYF
V: TRBV28
J: TRBJ2-7
size: NA
D: TRBD2

DNA: TGTGCCAGCAGCTTTTTATCGGGGGGCGGAGAAGCTTTCTTT
CDR3: CASSFLSGGGEAFF
V: TRBV5-6
J: TRBJ1-1
size: NA
D: NA

DNA: TGTGCCAGCACTCCGGGACAGGGGCCCTACGAGCAGTACTTC
CDR3: CASTPGQGPYEQYF
V: TRBV21-1
J: TRBJ2-7
size: NA
D: NA

DNA: TGTGCCAGCAGCTTAAGAGGGGACTCCTACGAGCAGTACTTC
CDR3: CASSLRGDSYEQYF
V: TRBV7-9
J: TRBJ2-7
size: NA
D: NA

DNA: TGTGCCAGCAGTTTATTCCTCCTCTCCTACGAGCAGTACTTC
CDR3: CASSLFLLSYEQYF
V: TRBV27
J: TRBJ2-7
size: NA
D: NA

DNA: TGTGCCAGCAGCATGGAGCGCGGGGAGCTGTTTTTT
CDR3: CASSMERGELFF
V: TRBV11-2
J: TRBJ2-2
size: NA
D: NA

DNA: TGTGCCAGCAGCGAGGGCCCCGGGTACGAGCAGTACTTC
CDR3: CASSEGPGYEQYF
V: TRBV9
J: TRBJ2-7
size: NA
D: NA

DNA: TGTGCCAGCAGCCTACCCTCCTACGAGCAGTACTTC
CDR3: CASSLPSYEQYF
V: TRBV7-2
J: TRBJ2-7
size: NA
D: NA

DNA: TGTGCCAGCAGAGCTGGCGGGACAGGGGCTGCGAACACCGGGGAGCTGTTTTTT
CDR3: CASRAGGTGAANTGELFF
V: TRBV7-9
J: TRBJ2-2
size: NA
D: TRBD1

DNA: TGTGCCAGCAGTTCAGGGTTCGAGCAGTACTTC
CDR3: CASSSGFEQYF
V: TRBV27
J: TRBJ2-7
size: NA
D: NA

DNA: TGTGCAAGTCGCGCCGGACTAGCGGGAGGAGTGAGGGCCTACAATGAGCAGTTCTTC
CDR3: CASRAGLAGGVRAYNEQFF
V: TRBV12-2
J: TRBJ2-1
size: NA
D: NA

DNA: TGTGCCAGCGGCGGGAGGGCCGTGTGGGAGACCCAGTACTTC
CDR3: CASGGRAVWETQYF
V: TRBV28
J: TRBJ2-5
size: NA
D: TRBD2

DNA: TGTGCCAGCAGTTACTGGGACAGGGAAGGTACAGATACGCAGTATTTT
CDR3: CASSYWDREGTDTQYF
V: TRBV6-5
J: TRBJ2-3
size: NA
D: TRBD1

DNA: TGTGCCAGCAGCCCCTCCCGGGACTTCTACGAGCAGTACTTC
CDR3: CASSPSRDFYEQYF
V: TRBV27
J: TRBJ2-7
size: NA
D: NA

DNA: TGCGCCAGCAGCCATTCAATCGGGAATCAGCCCCAGCATTTT
CDR3: CASSHSIGNQPQHF
V: TRBV4-3
J: TRBJ1-5
size: few
D: NA

DNA: TGTGCCAGCAGCGCGGACTTTAATGGCTACACCTTC
CDR3: CASSADFNGYTF
V: TRBV9
J: TRBJ1-2
size: NA
D: NA

DNA: TGTGCCAGCAATTTACTACGGGACAGTAATGAAAAACTGTTTTTT
CDR3: CASNLLRDSNEKLFF
V: TRBV6-1
J: TRBJ1-4
size: NA
D: TRBD1

DNA: TGTGCCAGCAGCTTAGTCGGCAGAAACTATGGCTACACCTTC
CDR3: CASSLVGRNYGYTF
V: TRBV7-9
J: TRBJ1-2
size: NA
D: NA

DNA: TGTGCCAGCAGCTTACGGGGGACTCATGGCTACACCTTC
CDR3: CASSLRGTHGYTF
V: TRBV11-2
J: TRBJ1-2
size: NA
D: NA

DNA: TGTGCCAGCAATCCCCTTATCGTTAGCTCCTACAATGAGCAGTTCTTC
CDR3: CASNPLIVSSYNEQFF
V: TRBV27
J: TRBJ2-1
size: NA
D: NA

DNA: TGTGCCAGCAGTTTGCCCAGCGCAGGCACAGATACGCAGTATTTT
CDR3: CASSLPSAGTDTQYF
V: TRBV27
J: TRBJ2-3
size: NA
D: NA

DNA: TGCGCCAGCAGCTTGGCTAGCGGGGGAAGCACAGATACGCAGTATTTT
CDR3: CASSLASGGSTDTQYF
V: TRBV5-1
J: TRBJ2-3
size: NA
D: TRBD2

DNA: NA
CDR3: CASSKVGGGIYGYTF
V: TRBV21-1
J: TRBJ1-2
size: NA
D: NA

DNA: TGTGCCCCGGGAGACTACAATGAGCAGTTCTTC
CDR3: CAPGDYNEQFF
V: TRBV7-9
J: TRBJ2-1
size: NA
D: NA

DNA: TGCGCCAGCAGTCAATACGCGGTGACCTACGAGCAGTACTTC
CDR3: CASSQYAVTYEQYF
V: TRBV23-1
J: TRBJ2-7
size: NA
D: NA

DNA: TGTGCAAGTCGCCCCGGGACAGGACTGCTGAGCTCTGGAAACACCATATATTTT
CDR3: CASRPGTGLLSSGNTIYF
V: TRBV12-2
J: TRBJ1-3
size: NA
D: NA

DNA: TGTGCCAGCAGCTCCAGGGGAGGCGGCTACACCTTC
CDR3: CASSSRGGGYTF
V: TRBV11-2
J: TRBJ1-2
size: NA
D: NA

DNA: TGTGCCAGCAGCGTTCGACTAGCGGGTACCTACAATGAGCAGTTCTTC
CDR3: CASSVRLAGTYNEQFF
V: TRBV9
J: TRBJ2-1
size: NA
D: TRBD2

DNA: TGTGCCAGCAGCCAACGGGTAGCGGGACCCGATGAGCAGTTCTTC
CDR3: CASSQRVAGPDEQFF
V: TRBV11-2
J: TRBJ2-1
size: NA
D: TRBD2

DNA: TGTGCCAGCAGCCCCGGATGGTACGAGCAGTACTTC
CDR3: CASSPGWYEQYF
V: TRBV11-2
J: TRBJ2-7
size: NA
D: NA

DNA: TGCGCCAGCAGCTTGGGGACTAGCGGTCTCACAGATACGCAGTATTTT
CDR3: CASSLGTSGLTDTQYF
V: TRBV5-1
J: TRBJ2-3
size: NA
D: TRBD2

DNA: TGCGCCAGCAGCCAAGAAGGCCGGTTGGAGACCTTC
CDR3: CASSQEGRLETF
V: TRBV4-3
J: TRBJ1-2
size: NA
D: NA

DNA: TGTGCCAGCAGTGTGGACAGAGGACCCTACGAGCAGTACTTC
CDR3: CASSVDRGPYEQYF
V: TRBV6-1
J: TRBJ2-7
size: NA
D: NA

DNA: TGTGCCAGCAGCCAACTAAAGGTGGATACGCAGTATTTT
CDR3: CASSQLKVDTQYF
V: TRBV9
J: TRBJ2-3
size: NA
D: NA

DNA: TGTGCCAGCAGCGTAAACCTGAACACTGAAGCTTTCTTT
CDR3: CASSVNLNTEAFF
V: TRBV5-4
J: TRBJ1-1
size: once
D: NA

DNA: TGTGCCAGCAGTGCAGACCGAGGGAGCACTGAAGCTTTCTTT
CDR3: CASSADRGSTEAFF
V: TRBV28
J: TRBJ1-1
size: few
D: NA

DNA: TGTGCCAGCAGCTTAGATAAGGGGGGTTGGCAGCCCCAGCATTTT
CDR3: CASSLDKGGWQPQHF
V: TRBV7-9
J: TRBJ1-5
size: NA
D: NA

DNA: TGTGCCAGCAGCAGCCCCCTGACCCCCGATACGCAGTATTTT
CDR3: CASSSPLTPDTQYF
V: TRBV6-5
J: TRBJ2-3
size: NA
D: NA

DNA: TGTGCCAGCAGCTTAGCAGGACTAGCGGGAGCCTACAATGAGCAGTTCTTC
CDR3: CASSLAGLAGAYNEQFF
V: TRBV7-9
J: TRBJ2-1
size: NA
D: TRBD2

DNA: TGTGCCAGCAGCCAAGAGCCGGGAGGGACATCCTACGAGCAGTACTTC
CDR3: CASSQEPGGTSYEQYF
V: TRBV4-2
J: TRBJ2-7
size: NA
D: TRBD2

DNA: TGTGCCAGCAGCTCTAGCGGGAGTATATACGAGCAGTACTTC
CDR3: CASSSSGSIYEQYF
V: TRBV5-4
J: TRBJ2-7
size: NA
D: TRBD2

DNA: TGTGCCAGCAGCTCGCGGACAGGGGTACGATCAGATACGCAGTATTTT
CDR3: CASSSRTGVRSDTQYF
V: TRBV5-4
J: TRBJ2-3
size: NA
D: TRBD1

DNA: TGTGCCAGCATCTGGGCGGGAGGCCCGGCCGGTGAGCAGTTCTTC
CDR3: CASIWAGGPAGEQFF
V: TRBV28
J: TRBJ2-1
size: NA
D: TRBD2

DNA: TGTGCCACCAGCAGAGATCGGGCTAGCGGGAGTTACGAGCAGTACTTC
CDR3: CATSRDRASGSYEQYF
V: TRBV15
J: TRBJ2-7
size: NA
D: TRBD2

DNA: TGTGCCAGCAGCCCCTTTATGAGCGCCTACAATGAGCAGTTCTTC
CDR3: CASSPFMSAYNEQFF
V: TRBV9
J: TRBJ2-1
size: NA
D: NA

DNA: TGCGCCAGCAGCCAATACCCAGTTGGGGGACCGACAACCCCTGGAAACACCATATATTTT
CDR3: CASSQYPVGGPTTPGNTIYF
V: TRBV4-3
J: TRBJ1-3
size: NA
D: NA